These T cell receptor beta chains were read from a single sample in a study of response to subunit inactivated influenza vaccine. Using its own MiXCR run on the RT-PCR reads, TCRdb lists one record per CDR3 protein. The sample contains around 600,000 distinct CDR3 sequences, 11% of which appear only once. These sequences were also reported in another study, on T cells expressing NK-cell markers.

The material sequenced was PBMCs from blood, taken on the day of vaccination. The receptors here all came from a man aged 45-65 years who received an inactivated influenza vaccine. Each CDR3 is given with its conserved first and last residue.

v_call	j_call	cdr3_aa
TRBV5-1	TRBJ2-3	CASSLEGTRGPSADTQYF
TRBV9	TRBJ2-3	CASSTGTHQADTQYF
TRBV29-1	TRBJ2-3	CSVVGRYTDTQYF
TRBV20-1	TRBJ2-1	CSAPVSAGSYNEQFF
TRBV11-2	TRBJ2-1	CASSLSGGPYNEQSF
TRBV28	TRBJ1-6	CASRWGGGNSPLHF
TRBV10-3	TRBJ2-1	CAISKPTSSQFF
TRBV20-1	TRBJ2-3	CSARTSGRIGRTDTQYF
TRBV4-2	TRBJ2-7	CASSQDPAVLGYEQYF
TRBV20-1	TRBJ2-7	CSARGRRTSYEQYF
TRBV6-1	TRBJ2-1	CASSAWGPQGAGNEQFF
TRBV4-3	TRBJ2-1	CASSQGQGPYEQFF
TRBV7-2	TRBJ1-1	CASSLRTGEAFF
TRBV9	TRBJ2-5	CASSVRLAGAGETQYF
TRBV2	TRBJ2-3	CASSMGLSSTDTQYF
TRBV12-3/TRBV12-4	TRBJ2-4	CASRRTGNIQYF
TRBV12-3/TRBV12-4	TRBJ1-6	CASSLGQRGSPLHF
TRBV28	TRBJ2-7	CASSFRRAEQYF
TRBV2	TRBJ2-3	CASSEGPTGSTDTQYF
TRBV12-3/TRBV12-4	TRBJ1-1	CASSTAMNTEAFF
TRBV20-1	TRBJ2-7	CSAPFREAYEQYF
TRBV24-1	TRBJ1-3	CATRKQGSGNTIYF
TRBV5-1	TRBJ1-1	CASSLELSNTEAFF
TRBV5-4	TRBJ2-2	CASRKRGFSGSTGELFF
TRBV25-1	TRBJ2-7	CASSASYRRREQYF
TRBV9	TRBJ2-7	CASSVEWGPDEQYF
TRBV10-3	TRBJ1-2	CAISESNLGYTF
TRBV5-5	TRBJ2-1	CASRSGTVSYNEQFF
TRBV18	TRBJ2-5	CASSTGTEQETQYF
TRBV7-9	TRBJ1-6	CASSSSSRGSPLHF
TRBV7-2	TRBJ2-3	CASSSGLAGGPHTQYF
TRBV6-2/TRBV6-3	TRBJ1-5	CASTADRDFNQPQHF
TRBV11-2	TRBJ2-5	CASSSASSETQYF
TRBV27	TRBJ1-5	CASHAGGHNQPQHF
TRBV12-3/TRBV12-4	TRBJ2-1	CASRQGSGNEQFF
TRBV5-1	TRBJ2-6	CASSWTRVGQKDSGANVLTF
TRBV28	TRBJ2-7	CASSFDSGTYEQYF
TRBV24-1	TRBJ2-1	CATSDPRQGSNEQFF
TRBV5-1	TRBJ2-4	CASSLGQAWHIQYF
TRBV2	TRBJ2-2	CASSTSGRLGGELFF
TRBV6-5	TRBJ2-6	CASSYSRTGSGANVLTF
TRBV6-1	TRBJ1-3	CASSVGLTGNTIYF
TRBV20-1	TRBJ1-2	CSAQTSSTGTGFGYTF
TRBV11-2	TRBJ1-2	CATKRAFTNYGYTF
TRBV6-1	TRBJ1-1	CASSEQGNGIWGEAFF
TRBV5-1	TRBJ2-7	CASSINSYEQYF
TRBV24-1	TRBJ2-2	CAAQRTVANTGELFF
TRBV27	TRBJ1-6	CATSPLNSGMSSPLHF
TRBV9	TRBJ2-2	CAGNALKGQREIHTGELFF
TRBV4-2	TRBJ2-3	CASSQEGAGTDTQYF
TRBV28	TRBJ1-5	CASSSPSRANQPQHF
TRBV18	TRBJ2-1	CASSRGGNGFNEQFF